This T cell receptor (beta chain) was found in a study of CD8 T cells in ankylosing spondylitis. TCRdb fed the 5' RACE reads into MiXCR, producing one record per CDR3 protein. The sample holds roughly 280,000 distinct CDR3 sequences; 15% to 25% are singletons and the top ten take 7.5% to 9%. Trimming cost V 3 bases and J 6 bases, with 12 bases left between them. Germline CDR1 is SGHAT and CDR2 is FQNNGV. This CDR3 comprises 14 residues. The receptor was derived from a male donor with ankylosing spondylitis or in good health (not recorded which). The sample was blood, either unsorted or a sorted T cell fraction (not recorded which). This rearrangement joins TRBV11-2 to TRBJ2-4; D is perhaps TRBD2 (6 bases). CDR3: CASSLSGAVNIQYF. The CDR3 region has the DNA TGTGCCAGCAGCTTGTCGGGAGCAGTAAACATTCAGTACTTC.